These 15 T cell receptor beta chains were all obtained from the same sample, sequenced in a study of blood T cell repertoires in COVID-19. Method: immunoSEQ multiplex PCR; TCRdb's copy keeps in-frame clones and lacks some. This table holds about 440,000 clones, approximately 90% found once. Sequenced sample: peripheral blood. The receptors here all came from a woman in her thirties with acute or convalescent COVID-19.

V gene TRBV5-1 combines with J gene TRBJ2-5; 11 bases agree with TRBD2. V gave up 0 bases and J gave up 0 bases; unmatched junction bases: 4. The V gene's germline CDR1 is SGHRS and CDR2 YFSETQ. The CDR3 loop spans 17 amino acids. This CDR3 is CASSLGLAGFYQETQYF. Here the CDR3 DNA reads TGCGCCAGCAGCTTGGGACTAGCGGGGTTCTACCAAGAGACCCAGTACTTC.

The genes are TRBV4-1 and TRBJ2-3; the match to TRBD1 covers 9 bases. With V trimmed by 5 bases and J by 4 bases, 7 bases remained unmatched. The CDR3 is 15 amino acids. Germline CDR1 and CDR2: MGHRA and YSYEKL. The DNA of the CDR3 is TGCGCCAGCAGCGTACAGGGGGCAGGTGCAGATACGCAGTATTTT. It specifies CASSVQGAGADTQYF.

This clone was seen just once. This rearrangement joins TRBV6-1 to TRBJ2-3; D is undetermined. The V end lost 3 bases, the J end lost 0 bases, and 7 bases lay between the germline ends. Germline V lookup: CDR1 MNHNS, CDR2 SASEGT. The CDR3 has 14 amino acids. DNA of the CDR3: TGTGCCAGCAGTGACAGGTCTAGCACAGATACGCAGTATTTT. Translating gives CASSDRSSTDTQYF.

This chain joins TRBV2 and TRBJ2-1; 7 bases match TRBD2. The junction had 4 bases not matched to a gene; V was cut back by 5 bases and J by 0 bases. This CDR3 contains 15 residues. CDR1 and CDR2 from the germline V gene are SNHLY and FYNNEI. This CDR3 is CASSPRGSSYNEQFF. Here the CDR3 DNA reads TGTGCCAGCAGTCCGCGGGGGAGCTCCTACAATGAGCAGTTCTTC.

The chain links TRBV1 to TRBJ2-7; whether TRBD2, the table's D call, matches the DNA was not checked. TRBV1 is a documented pseudogene. This CDR3 is 16 amino acids long. The CDR3 protein is CTSSQSRQPPPLGQYF. DNA for the CDR3: TGCACCAGCAGCCAATCGCGTCAACCCCCGCCTCTCGGGCAGTACTTC.

Only one count was recorded for this clone. The rearrangement joins TRBV4-1 to TRBJ1-6; perhaps TRBD1 as D (6 bases). The V gene's germline CDR1 is MGHRA and CDR2 YSYEKL. V was clipped by 2 bases and J by 0 bases, with 17 bases between them. The CDR3 is 19 residues long. CDR3: CASSQPGQRPGSYNSPLHF. CDR3 bases: TGCGCCAGCAGCCAACCAGGACAGCGTCCGGGCTCCTATAATTCACCCCTCCACTTT.

The chain employs TRBV2 and TRBJ2-7, with a weak D call TRBD2 (5 bases). CDR1 and CDR2 (germline): SNHLY, FYNNEI. The CDR3 is made up of 14 amino acids. V lost 5 bases and J lost 2, with 13 bases in between. The CDR3 protein is CASSRPGSPYEQYF. The CDR3 nucleotides read TGTGCCAGCAGTAGACCGGGATCCCCCTACGAGCAGTACTTC. Filled out from reference TRBV2 and TRBJ2-7, the complete variable domain reads EPEVTQTPSHQVTQMGQEVILRCVPISNHLYFYWYRQILGQKVEFLVSFYNNEISEKSEIFDDQFSVERPDGSNFTLKIRSTKLEDSAMYFCASSRPGSPYEQYFGPGTRLTVT.

The J gene is TRBJ1-5, the V gene TRBV19; D is unclear. Germline V lookup: CDR1 LNHDA, CDR2 SQIVND (reference sequence). This CDR3 spans 15 amino acids. V was pared by 2 bases and J by 0 bases, with 8 bases between. The CDR3 loop is CASSINQDSNQPQHF. CDR3 coding DNA: TGTGCCAGTAGTATAAATCAGGATAGCAATCAGCCCCAGCATTTT.

The rearrangement joins TRBV7-9 to TRBJ2-5, with a possible D match to TRBD1 (5 bases). V lost 1 base, J lost 1 base, and 7 bases lay in between. CDR3 length equals 14 residues. CDR1 is SEHNR and CDR2 is FQNEAQ in the germline V gene (reference sequence). CDR3 sequence reads: CASSLEGSQETQYF. The CDR3 region has the DNA TGTGCCAGCAGCTTAGAGGGGTCCCAAGAGACCCAGTACTTC.

V gene TRBV28 combines with J gene TRBJ1-1; perhaps TRBD1 as D (5 bases). V lost 5 bases and J 3 bases, leaving 16 bases between the germline ends. Germline CDR1 and CDR2: MDHEN and SYDVKM. The CDR3 spans 15 residues. DNA for the CDR3: TGTGCCAGCAGTGCCTCGGGAGGGGCGGACACTGAAGCTTTCTTT. It codes for CASSASGGADTEAFF.

This rearrangement joins TRBV3-1 (or the pseudogene TRBV3-2) to TRBJ1-1; possible D gene TRBD1, 6 bases. CDR3 size: 14 residues. The V end was cut by 2 bases, the J end by 8 bases, with 15 bases between. Germline V gene data show CDR1 as LGHDT and CDR2 as YNNKEL (reference sequence). The CDR3 DNA sequence: TGTGCCAGCAGCCAAAATCTAGGGGGAAAGGAAGCTTTCTTT. It specifies CASSQNLGGKEAFF.

The chain links TRBV20-1 to TRBJ1-2; 7 bases map to TRBD1. Germline lookup yields CDR1 DFQATT and CDR2 SNEGSKA (reference sequence). J lost 5 bases, V lost 8 bases, and 5 bases had no gene match. The CDR3 runs 11 residues. CDR3 bases: TGCAGTACCCAGGGGGAATATGGCTACACCTTC. It codes for CSTQGEYGYTF.

The CDR3 here is CASSLRGWSRGRRETQYF. CDR3 sequence (DNA): TGTGCCAGCAGCCTCCGTGGTTGGTCCAGGGGGCGCCGGGAGACCCAGTACTTC. The genes are TRBV28 and TRBJ2-5; 8 bases fit TRBD1. The CDR3 runs to 18 residues. The V gene end was trimmed by 6 bases and the J gene end by 5 bases; junction bases not matched to a gene: 20. The germline CDR1 and CDR2 sequences are MDHEN and SYDVKM.

This rearrangement joins TRBV19 to TRBJ2-5, with D perhaps matching TRBD1 (6 bases). The CDR3 has 14 amino acids. CDR1 and CDR2 (germline): LNHDA, SQIVND (reference sequence). V lost 3 bases, J lost 3 bases, and 11 bases lay in between. Here the CDR3 DNA reads TGTGCCAGTAGTATGGGGCCAGGGGAAGAGACCCAGTACTTC. It translates to CASSMGPGEETQYF.

The chain links TRBV19 to TRBJ1-5; D unresolved. The length of the CDR3 is 14 residues. Germline CDR1 reads LNHDA; CDR2 reads SQIVND (reference sequence). The germline V and J ends were trimmed by 8 bases and 0 bases, with 11 bases remaining between them. CDR3 in DNA: TGTGCCAGTGAGGAATACTATAGCAATCAGCCCCAGCATTTT. As protein: CASEEYYSNQPQHF.